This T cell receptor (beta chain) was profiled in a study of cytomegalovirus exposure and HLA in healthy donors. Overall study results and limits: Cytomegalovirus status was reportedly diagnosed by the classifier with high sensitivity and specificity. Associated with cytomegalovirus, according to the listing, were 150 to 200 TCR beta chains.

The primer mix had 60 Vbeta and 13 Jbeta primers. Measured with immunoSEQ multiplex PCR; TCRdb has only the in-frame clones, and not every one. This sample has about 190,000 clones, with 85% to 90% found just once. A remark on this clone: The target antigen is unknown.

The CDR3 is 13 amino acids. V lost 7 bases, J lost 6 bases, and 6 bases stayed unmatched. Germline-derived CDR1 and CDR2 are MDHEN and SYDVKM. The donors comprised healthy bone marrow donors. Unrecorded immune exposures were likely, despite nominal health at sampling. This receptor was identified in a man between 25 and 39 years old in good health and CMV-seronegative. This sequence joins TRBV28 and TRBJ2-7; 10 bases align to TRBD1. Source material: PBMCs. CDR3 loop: CASIAGTGVEQYF. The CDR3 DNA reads TGTGCCAGCATCGCCGGGACAGGGGTCGAGCAGTACTTC.